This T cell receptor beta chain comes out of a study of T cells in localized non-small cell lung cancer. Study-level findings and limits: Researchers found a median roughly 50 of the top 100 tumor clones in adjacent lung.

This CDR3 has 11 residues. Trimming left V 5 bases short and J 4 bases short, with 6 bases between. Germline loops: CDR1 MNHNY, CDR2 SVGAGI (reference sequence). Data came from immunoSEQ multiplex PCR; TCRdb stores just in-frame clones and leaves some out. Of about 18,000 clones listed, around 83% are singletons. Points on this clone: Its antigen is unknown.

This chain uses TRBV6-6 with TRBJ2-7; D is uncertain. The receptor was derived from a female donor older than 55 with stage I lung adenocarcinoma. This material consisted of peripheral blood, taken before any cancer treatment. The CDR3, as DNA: TGTGCCAGCAGTCGTCTTTACGAGCAGTACTTC. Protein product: CASSRLYEQYF.